This T cell receptor (beta chain) was captured in a study of T cell repertoires in cytomegalovirus infection. Study-wide background: Matching HLA type, along with CMV infection, was indicated by public TCR beta signatures.

Points from the study as a whole: Summed frequency of shared TCR beta families picked out CMV carriers who also had the relevant HLA. CMV-specific HLA-C-restricted TCR beta clonotypes dominated the ex vivo response.

About this clonotype: The antigen remains undetermined.

TCRdb re-called the reads through MiXCR, storing one row per CDR3 protein. Altogether fewer than 250,000 distinct CDR3 sequences are present, approximately 22% being singletons, with the ten largest covering approximately 18%. The sample taken for sequencing was CD8+ T cells from PBMCs. The receptor was derived from a human donor in good health (CMV status not recorded). Some clones in this sample may be carry-over from other donors' samples.

CDR3 in DNA: TGTGCCAGCAGTTTAGCGGGATCTAGCACAGATACGCAGTATTTT. Amino acid sequence: CASSLAGSSTDTQYF. The chain uses TRBV28 and TRBJ2-3, with a weak D call TRBD2 (6 bases). Trimming took off 2 bases at V and 0 bases at J, with 9 bases between the two ends. This CDR3 comprises 15 residues. Germline V gene sequence: CDR1 MDHEN, CDR2 SYDVKM.